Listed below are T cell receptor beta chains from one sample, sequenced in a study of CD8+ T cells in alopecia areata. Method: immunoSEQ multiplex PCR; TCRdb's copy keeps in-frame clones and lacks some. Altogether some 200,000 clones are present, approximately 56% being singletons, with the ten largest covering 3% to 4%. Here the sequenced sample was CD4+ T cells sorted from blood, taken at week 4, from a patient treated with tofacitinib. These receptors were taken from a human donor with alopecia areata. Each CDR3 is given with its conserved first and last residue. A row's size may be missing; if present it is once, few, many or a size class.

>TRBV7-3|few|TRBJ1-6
CASSPPRPTDPLGAYSPLHF
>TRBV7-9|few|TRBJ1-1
CASRSGVSTEAFF
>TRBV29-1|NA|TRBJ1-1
CGGQGELYANTEAFF
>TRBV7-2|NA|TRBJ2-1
CASSPGSGYNEQFF
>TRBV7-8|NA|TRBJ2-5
CASSLGLAGKTQYF
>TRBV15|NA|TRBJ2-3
CATSRAGRGSTDTQYF
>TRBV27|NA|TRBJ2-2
CASSLGRATNTGELFF
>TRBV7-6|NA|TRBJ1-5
CASSLQGPYQPQHF
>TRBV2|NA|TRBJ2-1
CASRAGTEGTSEQFF
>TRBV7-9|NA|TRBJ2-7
CASSLNNREAYEQYF
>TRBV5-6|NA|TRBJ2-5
CASSLLAGDRKTQYF
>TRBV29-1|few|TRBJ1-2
CSVAIGNGYTF
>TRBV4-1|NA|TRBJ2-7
CASSQVAGTSIFEQYF
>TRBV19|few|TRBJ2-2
CASSIGQGGSGELFF
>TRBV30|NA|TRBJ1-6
CAWSSEGRGSPLHF
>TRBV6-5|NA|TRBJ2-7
CASSYRDTSYEQYF
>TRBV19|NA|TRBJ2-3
CASKASGGWGTDTQYF
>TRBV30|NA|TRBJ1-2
CAWSRAPEGYTF
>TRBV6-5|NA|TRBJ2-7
CASSYRRGYEQYF
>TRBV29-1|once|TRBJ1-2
CSVRDREVHGGYTF
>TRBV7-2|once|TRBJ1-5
CASSQPSGPQHF
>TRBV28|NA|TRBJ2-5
CASSFFGTSEQETQYF
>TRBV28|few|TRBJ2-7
CASRPTSGGSYEQYF
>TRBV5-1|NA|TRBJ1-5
CASSLFLGDQPQHF
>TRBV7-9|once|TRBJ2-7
CASSRDEQYF
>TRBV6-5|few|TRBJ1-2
CASGQGARGYTF
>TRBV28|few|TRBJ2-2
CASSLNTGELFF
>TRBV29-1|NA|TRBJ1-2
CSVVPSGGGYTF
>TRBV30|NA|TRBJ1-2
CAWRAGYNYGYTF
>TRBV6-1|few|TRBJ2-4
CASSSGTGQNIQYF
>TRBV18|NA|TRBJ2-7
CASSRDASGAGGTYEQYF
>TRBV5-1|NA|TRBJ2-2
CASSPGPGRSTGELFF
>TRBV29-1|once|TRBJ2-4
CSAEDFPGQGKNIQYF
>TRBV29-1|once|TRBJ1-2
CSVEGGGGLYGYTF
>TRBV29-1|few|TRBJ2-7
CSVGRVNSYEQYF
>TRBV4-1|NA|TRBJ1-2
CASSQDGLRGPRYGYTF
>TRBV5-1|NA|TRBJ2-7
CASSWGTLAYEQYF
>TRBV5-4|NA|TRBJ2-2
CASSSLPGQANTGELFF
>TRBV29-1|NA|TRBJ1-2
CTTSGTGNYGYTF
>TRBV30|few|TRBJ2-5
CAWTLTGGGQETQYF
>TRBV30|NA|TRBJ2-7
CARSSGLIYEQYF
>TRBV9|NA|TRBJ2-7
CASSPRTGGSYEQYF
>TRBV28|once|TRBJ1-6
CASSFGDRGHSPLHF
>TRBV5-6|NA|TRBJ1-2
CASTISRVTWGYTF
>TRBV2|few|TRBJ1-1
CASRRTGNTEAFF
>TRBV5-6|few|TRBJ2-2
CASSPDWTGELFF
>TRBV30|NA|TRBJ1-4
CAWSRGQGHEKLFF
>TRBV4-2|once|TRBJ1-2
CASSQESRDYGYTF